This T cell receptor (beta chain) was sequenced during a study of T cells in Graves' hyperthyroidism and ophthalmopathy (dated by TCRdb to 2018 to 2020). With respect to the entire study: Peripheral blood samples were taken at the time of initial diagnosis, prior to any treatment. A discovery cohort of about 95 patients, 43 with Graves' ophthalmopathy and approximately 55 with stable Graves' hyperthyroidism, was used to find distinguishing TCR V-J signatures. Prospective prediction of ophthalmopathy was tested in an independent validation cohort consisting of some 20 hyperthyroidism patients and 17 patients who later progressed to ophthalmopathy. The approximately 95 discovery patients were divided at random into training and test sets in a 7:3 ratio. Thyroid tissue and blood T-cell repertoires from about six Graves' hyperthyroidism patients were also compared in the study. Following sampling, methimazole starting at 30 mg daily was given to hyperthyroidism patients, and high-dose intravenous methylprednisolone was given to ophthalmopathy patients. TCR Vbeta CDR3 sequencing of fewer than 150 peripheral blood samples (under 45 ophthalmopathy, about 80 hyperthyroidism and approximately 17 progressor patients) is reported in the paper.

Amplification of TCR beta CDR3 regions was carried out from RNA transcripts. A first-round RT-PCR of the TCR CDR3 used the HTBI primer set with the Qiagen OneStep RT-PCR kit. Libraries were constructed in a second round of multiplex PCR, after which size selection and purification were carried out. Libraries were sequenced paired-end with 100 bp reads on an Illumina HiSeq2000. Concerning the study's data processing: SOAPnuke was used to process the raw data, with reads discarded if the reads contained adapters or uncalled bases, had a mean Phred below 15, or lacked an exact constant-primer or identifier match. COPE v1.2.5 was used to merge high-quality paired reads, and clonotypes were defined as unique nucleotide sequences. Clonotypes were aligned to IMGT TRBV, TRBD and TRBJ reference segments using MiTCR v1.1. The analysis included only V-J combinations with a frequency above 0.0001, which together covered 99% to 99.2% of the repertoires. The TCS score was defined as the ratio of F50 (clonal expansion) to E x V (chaos), calculated using BLOSUM62-based TCRdist between CDR3 peptides within each V-J. Welch's t-statistics and random forest reduced roughly 500 V-J features to about 13, which were used in a naive Bayes classifier (R e1071). In-frame beta chains were kept once TCRdb had trimmed the public reads at Q25 with fastp and called clones with MiXCR. Each entry is one CDR3 protein sequence, shown with its most common DNA and genes. The V and J calls were not made by the authors but by TCRdb's processing. The sample table records about 300,000 distinct CDR3 sequences; roughly a fifth of these occur just once. The ten largest clones add up to roughly 39% of the sample.

The investigation overall reported the following: Sample size was not statistically predetermined, and blinding of investigators to group allocation was not performed. In validation, the model predicted progression to ophthalmopathy with 65% to 71% sensitivity and roughly 75% specificity, a median of roughly seven months before onset. Ophthalmopathy was separated from stable hyperthyroidism by a 13 V-J signature model, with approximately 89% sensitivity and around 81% specificity obtained in cross-validation and 80%/75% obtained in testing. Most expanded thyroid clonotypes (frequency above 0.001) were also detected in blood, a finding suggesting that blood repertoires may reflect thyroid immune responses.

This clonotype has ten or more counts. What antigen it recognizes has not been identified. The record has no base qualities; no much larger clone is one base away. As encoded in the germline V gene (reference sequence), CDR1 is DFQATT while CDR2 is SNEGSKA. V loses 5 bases, J loses 2 bases, and the germline ends lie 10 bases apart. The CDR3, cysteine through phenylalanine, is 13 amino acids long. Of all the DNA, just the CDR3 is kept, 39 bases in frame from base 1. Ophthalmopathy patients had moderately to severely active disease, Clinical Activity Score of at least 3, NOSPECS grade of at least 4, and duration under 3 months. Exclusion was applied to patients with uncontrolled infections, other autoimmune diseases, pregnancy or lactation. Diagnoses relied on clinical symptoms, serum thyroxine and TRAb, thyroid ultrasound and orbital computed tomography. PBMCs were separated from 10 ml of fresh peripheral blood using Ficoll-Paque density gradient centrifugation. Trizol reagent was used to extract total RNA, and RNA quality was then checked on an Agilent 2100 Bioanalyzer.

The chain couples TRBV20-1 to TRBJ2-1; the D gene is not confidently resolved. This sequence originates from a man between 45 and 60 years old with Graves' ophthalmopathy. Sequenced input: blood. The sequenced DNA: TGCAGTGCTTCCCCCGCCGCCTACAATGAGCAGTTCTTC. Translation gives CSASPAAYNEQFF.